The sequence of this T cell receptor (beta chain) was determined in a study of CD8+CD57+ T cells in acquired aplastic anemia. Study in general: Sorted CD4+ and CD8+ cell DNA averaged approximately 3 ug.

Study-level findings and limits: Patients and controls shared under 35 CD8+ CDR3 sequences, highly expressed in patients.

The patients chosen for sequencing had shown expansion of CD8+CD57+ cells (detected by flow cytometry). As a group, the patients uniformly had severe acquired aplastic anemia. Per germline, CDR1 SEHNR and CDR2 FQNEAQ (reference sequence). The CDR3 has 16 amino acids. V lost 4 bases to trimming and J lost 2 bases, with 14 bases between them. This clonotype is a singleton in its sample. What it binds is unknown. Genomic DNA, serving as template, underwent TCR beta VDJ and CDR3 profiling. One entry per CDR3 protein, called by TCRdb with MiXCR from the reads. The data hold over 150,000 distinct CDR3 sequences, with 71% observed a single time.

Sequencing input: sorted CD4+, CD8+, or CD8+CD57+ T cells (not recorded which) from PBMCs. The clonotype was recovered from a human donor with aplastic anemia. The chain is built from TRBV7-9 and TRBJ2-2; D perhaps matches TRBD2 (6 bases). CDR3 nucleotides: TGTGCCAGCAGCTCAGAGATAGCGGCTAACACCGGGGAGCTGTTTTTT. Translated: CASSSEIAANTGELFF.